Listed below are T cell receptor beta chains from one sample, sequenced in a study of T cells in Graves' hyperthyroidism and ophthalmopathy. TCRdb used MiXCR to reprocess the multiplex PCR reads, holding one entry per CDR3 protein. The profile covers approximately 690,000 distinct CDR3 sequences, with 20% to 25% appearing a single time and more than 30% taken by the ten largest. The sample was blood. The receptors stem from a man aged 25 to 40 with Graves' ophthalmopathy. The CDR3 runs from the conserved cysteine through the conserved F or W. Each record gives: J gene, clone size, D gene, V gene, CDR3 protein, CDR3 DNA. D genes are given only for firm matches. For some rows the clone size is stated as once, few or many, or as a class when expanded; others skip it.

J: TRBJ2-7
size: .
D: .
V: TRBV27
CDR3: CASRRASYEQYF
DNA: TGTGCCAGCAGACGGGCCTCCTACGAGCAGTACTTC

J: TRBJ1-1
size: many
D: TRBD1
V: TRBV28
CDR3: CASSQGAMDTEAFF
DNA: TGTGCCAGCAGTCAGGGGGCGATGGACACTGAAGCTTTCTTT

J: TRBJ2-3
size: .
D: .
V: TRBV20-1
CDR3: CSARDPREDTDTQYF
DNA: TGCAGTGCTAGAGACCCTAGAGAGGACACAGATACGCAGTATTTT

J: TRBJ1-2
size: few
D: .
V: TRBV6-1
CDR3: CASSERTHGYTF
DNA: TGTGCCAGCAGTGAGAGAACACATGGCTACACCTTC

J: TRBJ1-4
size: .
D: .
V: TRBV6-5
CDR3: CASSYGGANEKLFF
DNA: TGTGCCAGCAGTTACGGGGGGGCGAATGAAAAACTGTTTTTT

J: TRBJ1-3
size: many
D: TRBD1
V: TRBV28
CDR3: CASSLTLGGRCSGNTIYF
DNA: TGTGCCAGCAGTTTGACCCTAGGGGGCAGGTGCTCTGGAAACACCATATATTTT

J: TRBJ2-1
size: .
D: .
V: TRBV19
CDR3: CASSWFSGSYNEQFF
DNA: TGTGCCAGTAGCTGGTTTAGCGGCTCCTACAATGAGCAGTTCTTC

J: TRBJ1-6
size: .
D: TRBD1
V: TRBV30
CDR3: CAWSPGTANSPLHF
DNA: TGTGCCTGGAGTCCCGGGACAGCTAATTCACCCCTCCACTTT

J: TRBJ1-4
size: few
D: .
V: TRBV25-1
CDR3: CASSESRGRNEKLFF
DNA: TGTGCCAGCAGTGAATCGAGGGGTCGAAATGAAAAACTGTTTTTT

J: TRBJ2-7
size: many
D: TRBD1
V: TRBV7-2
CDR3: CASSSYRGTYEQYF
DNA: TGTGCCAGCAGCTCCTACAGGGGGACCTACGAGCAGTACTTC

J: TRBJ1-1
size: few
D: .
V: TRBV20-1
CDR3: CSTQARGWREAFF
DNA: TGCAGTACCCAAGCCAGGGGTTGGCGTGAAGCTTTCTTT

J: TRBJ2-7
size: many
D: TRBD1
V: TRBV11-2
CDR3: CASSNRDRKSYEQYF
DNA: TGTGCCAGCAGCAACCGGGACAGGAAATCCTACGAGCAGTACTTC